The 31 T cell receptor beta chains listed next were all sequenced from one sample in a study of response to subunit inactivated influenza vaccine. TCRdb passed the RT-PCR reads through MiXCR, listing each CDR3 protein once. The sample gives about 520,000 distinct CDR3 sequences, roughly 9.8% of which show up once; over 9.5% is in the top ten. The sample consisted of PBMCs from blood, taken around seven weeks after vaccination. These receptors all come from a middle-aged man who received an inactivated influenza vaccine.

This clonotype was found a few times. The V gene is TRBV2, the J gene TRBJ1-1; TRBD1 aligns across 9 bases. V was clipped by 8 bases and J by 1 base; unmatched bases: 11. Germline V gene sequence: CDR1 SNHLY, CDR2 FYNNEI. The CDR3 loop spans 16 amino acids. CDR3 sequence reads: CASHRGRLTTNTEAFF. DNA of the CDR3: TGTGCCAGCCACAGGGGGCGACTTACGACGAACACTGAAGCTTTCTTT.

Ten or more counts support this clonotype. The chain employs TRBV12-3 or TRBV12-4 and TRBJ2-3, with D possibly TRBD2 on 6 matching bases. The V end lost 4 bases, the J end lost 1 base, and 9 bases lay between the germline ends. The CDR3 sequence is 14 residues long. CDR3 nucleotides: TGTGCCAGCAGTTCGACGGGGGGCACAGATACGCAGTATTTT. This gives the protein CASSSTGGTDTQYF.

This clonotype was recorded many times. This chain uses TRBV28 with TRBJ2-3; 7 nucleotides align to TRBD2. The length of the CDR3 is 13 residues. Germline V gene lookup returns CDR1 MDHEN and CDR2 SYDVKM. V shed 5 bases and J 3 bases; nucleotides not matched to a gene: 2. CDR3 bases: TGTGCCAGCAGTGGCGGGAGTACAGATACGCAGTATTTT. Translating gives CASSGGSTDTQYF.

This clonotype was observed at least ten times. The chain carries TRBV5-1 and TRBJ2-3; TRBD2 matches 9 bases. Germline V gene lookup returns CDR1 SGHRS and CDR2 YFSETQ. This CDR3 is 14 amino acids long. V lost 5 bases, J lost 4 bases, and 5 bases stayed unmatched. Here the CDR3 reads CASRGTSIADTQYF. Written as DNA, the CDR3 is TGCGCCAGCAGAGGGACTAGCATTGCAGATACGCAGTATTTT.

This clonotype was recorded a few times. The rearrangement joins TRBV20-1 to TRBJ2-5; D remains ambiguous. Germline V gives CDR1 DFQATT, CDR2 SNEGSKA (reference sequence). The CDR3 has 11 residues. Trimming cost V 5 bases and J 1 base, with 5 bases left between them. CDR3 region: CSAEPQETQYF. DNA of the CDR3: TGCAGTGCTGAACCCCAAGAGACCCAGTACTTC.

The chain combines TRBV12-3 or TRBV12-4 with TRBJ2-5, with unresolved D. The CDR3 consists of 14 residues. Trimming took off 1 base at V and 3 bases at J, with 9 bases between the two ends. The CDR3 sequence: CASSLGPIEETQYF. The CDR3 DNA reads as TGTGCCAGCAGTTTAGGTCCAATTGAAGAGACCCAGTACTTC.

This clonotype is medium-sized within its sample. The chain joins TRBV12-3 or TRBV12-4 to TRBJ2-1, with 11 nucleotides matching TRBD2. The CDR3 sequence is 20 residues long. V lost 3 bases to trimming and J lost 2 bases; unmatched junction nucleotides: 15. CDR3 in amino acids: CASSFISGGARSLAYNEQFF. The CDR3 nucleotides are TGTGCCAGCAGTTTTATTAGCGGGGGGGCAAGGTCCCTCGCCTACAATGAGCAGTTCTTC.

V usage is TRBV7-2 and J usage is TRBJ1-2, with TRBD1 matching 9 bases. CDR3 size: 15 residues. From germline, CDR1 is SGHTA and CDR2 FQGNSA. Trimming took 3 bases from V and 1 from J; bases not matched to a gene: 3. The DNA for the CDR3 is TGTGCCAGCAGCTTGGGACAGGGAATTAACTATGGCTACACCTTC. Protein sequence: CASSLGQGINYGYTF.

The rearrangement uses TRBV15 and TRBJ1-2, with D uncertain. With 5 bases removed from V and 2 bases from J, the gap between germline ends came to 9 bases. The germline CDR1 and CDR2 sequences are LNHNV and YYDKDF (reference sequence). CDR3 length equals 13 residues. The CDR3 nucleotides are TGTGCCACCAGCCGCGACGGGAACTATGGCTACACCTTC. Translated: CATSRDGNYGYTF. The full variable domain, rest sourced from reference TRBV15 and TRBJ1-2, is DAMVIQNPRYQVTQFGKPVTLSCSQTLNHNVMYWYQQKSSQAPKLLFHYYDKDFNNEADTPDNFQSRRPNTSFCFLDIRSPGLGDTAMYLCATSRDGNYGYTFGSGTRLTVV.

This clonotype was seen a few times. The chain carries TRBV12-3 or TRBV12-4 and TRBJ2-3; 10 nucleotides align to TRBD2. The CDR3 extends over 17 amino acids. J was trimmed by 6 bases and V by 1 base; bases with no gene match: 10. The DNA of the CDR3 is TGTGCCAGCAGTTTAGGAGTAGCGGGGGGCTTTCGGGATACGCAGTATTTT. It translates to CASSLGVAGGFRDTQYF.

The sample holds many counts of this clonotype. The V call is TRBV12-3 or TRBV12-4, the J call TRBJ2-1, with D perhaps given as TRBD1 or TRBD2 (5 bases each). The CDR3 length is 15 residues. The germline V and J ends were trimmed by 1 base and 7 bases, with 14 bases remaining between them. The CDR3 loop reads CASSLGWGSSNEQFF. CDR3 DNA sequence: TGTGCCAGCAGTTTAGGTTGGGGGAGTTCGAATGAGCAGTTCTTC.

This clonotype was picked up a small number of times. The chain recombines TRBV12-3 or TRBV12-4 with TRBJ2-3; the D is unclear. V was cut by 5 bases and J by 2 bases, with 8 bases left in between. The length of the CDR3 is 13 residues. DNA for the CDR3: TGTGCCAGCAGTCCCGCGGCCACAGATACGCAGTATTTT. It encodes CASSPAATDTQYF.

V and J are TRBV5-1 and TRBJ2-7; D uncertain. Germline V gene lookup returns CDR1 SGHRS and CDR2 YFSETQ. The CDR3 is 14 residues long. Trimming left V 7 bases short and J 4 bases short, with 18 bases between. CDR3 amino acids: CASARTAQGYEQYF. In DNA, the CDR3 is TGCGCCAGCGCCCGGACGGCCCAAGGTTACGAGCAGTACTTC.

This clonotype was detected ten times or more. The V call is TRBV27, the J call TRBJ2-1; possibly TRBD2 for D (6 bases). CDR1 is MNHEY, CDR2 SMNVEV, per germline (reference sequence). The CDR3 consists of 16 residues. Deletions cut 0 bases from V and 0 bases from J, with 9 bases between. The CDR3 region is CASSLSSGSSYNEQFF. CDR3 in DNA: TGTGCCAGCAGTTTATCTAGCGGAAGCTCCTACAATGAGCAGTTCTTC.

Only a few counts were recorded for this clonotype. The rearrangement links TRBV7-9 to TRBJ2-3, with D unresolved. This CDR3 is 11 amino acids long. The V end lost 2 bases, the J end lost 13 bases, and 10 bases lay between the germline ends. CDR1 is SEHNR, CDR2 FQNEAQ, per germline (reference sequence). The CDR3 reads CASSLQQIKYF. CDR3 coding DNA: TGTGCCAGCAGCTTACAACAAATTAAGTATTTT.

As regards this clonotype: This may be a read error, as it is one base from a much larger clone. DNA of the CDR3: TGTCCCAGCAGTCCTTATAATAACGAGCAGTACTTC. This encodes CPSSPYNNEQYF. V is TRBV12-3 or TRBV12-4 and J is TRBJ2-7, with no clear D. This CDR3 has 12 residues.

This clonotype was seen a handful of times. This sequence joins TRBV7-8 and TRBJ2-7, with D unclear. The germline V gene encodes CDR1 SGHVS and CDR2 FQNEAQ. V was clipped by 1 base and J by 6 bases, with 16 bases between them. The CDR3 is 15 residues long. The CDR3 sequence is CASSLEVPSKREQYF. CDR3 nucleotide sequence: TGTGCCAGCAGCTTAGAGGTCCCCAGCAAGCGCGAGCAGTACTTC.

About this clonotype itself: A single base separates this from a much larger clone, so it may be a read error. The chain is built from TRBV20-1 and TRBJ2-1; D may correspond to TRBD1 or TRBD2 (8 bases each). CDR1 and CDR2 (germline): DFQATT, SNEGSKA (reference sequence). There are 18 residues in the CDR3. The CDR3 loop is CCARDRGRTSNYYNEQFF. The CDR3 nucleotides read TGCTGTGCTAGAGACAGGGGCCGGACTAGCAACTACTACAATGAGCAGTTCTTC.

The V and J genes are TRBV20-1 and TRBJ2-1; D not certain. Trimming removed 6 bases from V and 8 bases from J, with 14 bases in between. This CDR3 region has 12 residues. Germline V gene lookup returns CDR1 DFQATT and CDR2 SNEGSKA (reference sequence). The chain's CDR3 is CSATRSEDEQFF. CDR3 coding DNA: TGCAGTGCAACCCGTTCCGAGGATGAGCAGTTCTTC.

There are many counts of this clonotype. The chain links TRBV12-3 or TRBV12-4 to TRBJ2-2; D is ambiguous. Trimming removed 3 bases from V and 2 bases from J, with 10 bases in between. The CDR3 sequence is 15 residues long. DNA for the CDR3: TGTGCCAGCAGTTTCCAGGTGACTAACACCGGGGAGCTGTTTTTT. It codes for CASSFQVTNTGELFF.

This rearrangement joins TRBV28 to TRBJ2-1, with 9 positions matching TRBD1. CDR3 size: 13 residues. Germline CDR1 and CDR2: MDHEN and SYDVKM. V lost 3 bases, J lost 9 bases, and 3 bases stayed unmatched. The CDR3 loop is CASSFRGQGEQFF. The CDR3 DNA is TGTGCCAGCAGTTTCAGGGGACAGGGTGAGCAGTTCTTC.

CDR3 DNA: TGTGCCACCAGCAGAAACCGGGGGGGCGGCACAGATACGCAGTATTTT. Protein: CATSRNRGGGTDTQYF. The rearrangement links TRBV15 to TRBJ2-3; 8 bases are a match to TRBD2. The CDR3 loop spans 16 amino acids. Per germline, CDR1 LNHNV and CDR2 YYDKDF (reference sequence). V lost 2 bases and J lost 1; bases outside the gene matches: 5.

The chain employs TRBV9 and TRBJ2-4, with 7 bases matching TRBD2. V shed 0 bases, J shed 1 base, and the junction held 4 bases outside the gene matches. Germline loops: CDR1 SGDLS, CDR2 YYNGEE. The CDR3 runs to 16 residues. CDR3 residues: CASSVGAGWAKNIQYF. The CDR3 DNA sequence: TGTGCCAGCAGCGTAGGAGCGGGGTGGGCCAAAAACATTCAGTACTTC.

This clonotype was recorded at least ten times. The rearrangement links TRBV28 to TRBJ2-1; TRBD1 aligns across 7 bases. The V and J ends lost 6 bases and 8 bases, in that order; junction bases with no gene match: 4. CDR1 and CDR2 from the germline V gene are MDHEN and SYDVKM. This CDR3 is built from 12 residues. Here the CDR3 reads CASRSTGDEQFF. In nucleotides, the CDR3 is TGTGCCAGCAGGTCCACAGGGGATGAGCAGTTCTTC.

The chain links TRBV5-1 to TRBJ1-2; D remains unclear. Looked up from germline, CDR1 is SGHRS and CDR2 is YFSETQ. V lost 2 bases and J lost 8, with 7 bases in between. The CDR3 is made up of 11 amino acids. Written as DNA, the CDR3 is TGCGCCAGCAGCTTTCTAGGAGGCTACACCTTC. It is translated as CASSFLGGYTF. Supplemented by reference TRBV5-1 and TRBJ1-2, the full variable domain reads KAGVTQTPRYLIKTRGQQVTLSCSPISGHRSVSWYQQTPGQGLQFLFEYFSETQRNKGNFPGRFSGRQFSNSRSEMNVSTLELGDSALYLCASSFLGGYTFGSGTRLTVV.

A few counts support this clonotype. The chain combines TRBV5-1 with TRBJ2-1, with TRBD2 matching over 9 bases. The CDR3 loop spans 16 amino acids. The junction had 9 bases not matched to a gene; V was cut back by 5 bases and J by 3 bases. Looked up from germline, CDR1 is SGHRS and CDR2 is YFSETQ. CDR3 region: CASRIALAGSYNEQFF. Written as DNA, the CDR3 is TGCGCCAGCAGGATAGCGCTAGCGGGAAGCTACAATGAGCAGTTCTTC.

About this clonotype itself: A clone one base away is much larger, so this may be a read error. Here the CDR3 DNA reads TGTGCCACCAGCAGAGATGCCTCCTCCTTCAATGAGCAGTTCTTC. Amino acid sequence: CATSRDASSFNEQFF. V usage is TRBV15 and J usage is TRBJ2-1; no reliable D call. The germline V gene has CDR1 LNHNV and CDR2 YYDKDF (reference sequence). The CDR3 is 15 amino acids.

In this sample, this clonotype turned up many times. This sequence joins TRBV5-1 and TRBJ2-4; 7 bases align to TRBD1. The V and J ends lost 4 bases and 9 bases, in that order; junction bases with no gene match: 13. Germline lookup yields CDR1 SGHRS and CDR2 YFSETQ. The CDR3 loop spans 15 amino acids. The CDR3 region is CASSRGQAISGIQYF. Written as DNA, the CDR3 is TGCGCCAGCAGCCGCGGACAGGCTATATCAGGCATTCAGTACTTC.

The chain carries TRBV15 and TRBJ2-5; a possible D gene is TRBD1 (5 bases). Germline V gene lookup returns CDR1 LNHNV and CDR2 YYDKDF (reference sequence). The CDR3 is made up of 14 amino acids. V lost 3 bases and J lost 4, with 12 bases in between. CDR3 protein: CATSSPGIPETQYF. CDR3 bases: TGTGCCACCAGCAGCCCAGGGATCCCAGAGACCCAGTACTTC.

This clonotype was counted a few times. The chain uses TRBV29-1 and TRBJ2-2; either TRBD1 or TRBD2 may fit D (5 bases each). Germline V gives CDR1 SQVTM, CDR2 ANQGSEA. Trimming stripped 2 bases from V and 6 bases from J, with 13 bases between. The CDR3 totals 14 residues. The CDR3, as DNA: TGCAGCGTTGAATCCTCTGAGGGGCCCGGGGAGCTGTTTTTT. Its protein is CSVESSEGPGELFF.

This clonotype was seen a handful of times. V usage is TRBV15 and J usage is TRBJ2-1; 12 bases line up with TRBD2. This CDR3 contains 15 residues. Trimming at V came to 0 bases and at J to 16 bases, leaving 10 bases not matched to a gene. Germline lookup yields CDR1 LNHNV and CDR2 YYDKDF (reference sequence). As DNA, the CDR3 is TGTGCCACCAGCAGAGATCGCCTAGCGGGAGGGGAGAGATTCTTC. Residues: CATSRDRLAGGERFF. Full variable domain (missing parts from reference TRBV15 and TRBJ2-1): DAMVIQNPRYQVTQFGKPVTLSCSQTLNHNVMYWYQQKSSQAPKLLFHYYDKDFNNEADTPDNFQSRRPNTSFCFLDIRSPGLGDTAMYLCATSRDRLAGGERFFGPGTRLTVL.